This T cell receptor (beta chain) was sequenced in a study of OX40 agonist ivuxolimab in advanced cancers. For the study at large: The patients received agonistic anti-OX40 (CD134) antibody ivuxolimab. Study-wide findings and caveats: At 0.1 to 3.0 mg/kg and by week 6, clonal expansion occurred in CD4+ and CD8+ blood T cells.

As regards this clone: Its cognate antigen is unknown.

Assay: immunoSEQ multiplex PCR; the TCRdb copy retains only in-frame clones and omits some. The sample records more than 10,000 clones, approximately 72% being singletons. Looked up from germline, CDR1 is MDHEN and CDR2 is SYDVKM. V was trimmed by 4 bases and J by 3 bases, leaving 13 bases between them. This CDR3 is built from 15 residues. The source material was CD4+ or CD8+ T cells sorted from blood, sampled in a trial of the OX40 agonist ivuxolimab. This chain connects TRBV28 to TRBJ2-4, with D unclear. The source is an adult with an advanced solid tumor such as melanoma, head and neck, liver or kidney cancer. The CDR3: CASSSLELGKNIQYF. The CDR3 DNA follows: TGTGCCAGCAGTTCCTTAGAGTTGGGCAAAAACATTCAGTACTTC.